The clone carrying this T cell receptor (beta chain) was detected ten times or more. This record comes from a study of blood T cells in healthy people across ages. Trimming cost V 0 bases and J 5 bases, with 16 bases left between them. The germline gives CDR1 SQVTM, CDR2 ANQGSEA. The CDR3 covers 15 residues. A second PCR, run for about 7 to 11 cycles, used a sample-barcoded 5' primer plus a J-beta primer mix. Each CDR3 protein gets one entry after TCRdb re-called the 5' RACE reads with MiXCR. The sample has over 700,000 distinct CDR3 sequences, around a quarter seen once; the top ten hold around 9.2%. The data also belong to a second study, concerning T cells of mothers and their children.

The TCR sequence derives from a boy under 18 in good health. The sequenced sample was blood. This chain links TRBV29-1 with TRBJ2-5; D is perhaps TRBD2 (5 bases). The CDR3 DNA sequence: TGCAGCGTTGAAGATAGTCGGGGTATCGTGGAGACCCAGTACTTC. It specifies CSVEDSRGIVETQYF.